In its sample, the clone carrying this T cell receptor beta chain was seen many times. What it recognizes is unknown. One base away lies a much larger clone, so this may be a sequencing read error. This sample is drawn from a study of metastatic and nonmetastatic thyroid tumors. Study context: Both malignant and benign thyroid patients supplied peripheral blood and tumor or nodule tissue samples, across which the repertoires of these patients were then compared. Study findings and constraints: It was reported that TCR beta diversity was significantly higher in malignant thyroid tumors than benign nodules, in blood and tumor.

Germline V lookup: CDR1 MNHNS, CDR2 SASEGT. Trimming took off 7 bases at V and 8 bases at J, with 9 bases between the two ends. CDR3 length equals 10 residues. TCRdb re-called the PCR reads through MiXCR. The sample consists of about 39,000 clones, approximately 17% of them appearing once. Each patient came to thyroid surgery without any prior treatment (of any kind). The sequence was obtained from a female donor with papillary thyroid cancer or a benign thyroid nodule (not recorded which). Some clones in this sample may be carry-over from other donors' samples. The sequenced sample was tumor tissue. This chain links TRBV6-1 with TRBJ2-7; D gene uncertain. CDR3 bases: TGTGCCAGCACTCAGTATAAGCAGTACTTC. Protein: CASTQYKQYF.